The present TCR beta chain was sequenced within a study of blood T cell repertoires in COVID-19. Study summary: PBMCs, B-cell-depleted T cells, or T cells were the source of the cDNA or gDNA that made up the material.

The CDR3 has 17 amino acids. Germline-derived CDR1 and CDR2 are MGHRA and YSYEKL. Trimming cost V 4 bases and J 4 bases; bases outside gene matches: 13. In the original workflow: Counts of nucleated cells, estimated from reference gene primer amplification, were obtained. TCRdb's copy holds only in-frame clones and misses some; the assay was immunoSEQ multiplex PCR. Clonal size and the V and J genes are those of that table, whereas D and trimming came from the DNA. The sample lists roughly 160,000 clones, around 84% occurring once. This receptor was taken from a man between 60 and 70 years old with COVID-19, enrolled during active disease. The rearrangement links TRBV4-1 to TRBJ1-1; 9 nucleotides align to TRBD1. Sequenced: peripheral blood. CDR3 in DNA: TGCGCCAGCAGCCCTCCGAGGATAAACAGGGGGCGCACTGAAGCTTTCTTT. Translated, it gives CASSPPRINRGRTEAFF.